These 15 T cell receptor beta chains share one sample of origin, sequenced in a study of cytomegalovirus exposure and HLA in healthy donors. PCR primers comprised 60 Vbeta and 13 Jbeta primers. Profiled with immunoSEQ multiplex PCR; TCRdb holds only in-frame clones, not every one. Of about 96,000 clones listed, about 70% are singletons. Sequencing was done on a sample of PBMCs. These TCRs come from a female donor in good health and CMV-seropositive.

V gene TRBV5-1 combines with J gene TRBJ2-5; D perhaps matches TRBD2 (5 bases). There are 15 residues in the CDR3. Germline CDR1 is SGHRS and CDR2 is YFSETQ. V gave up 1 base and J gave up 2 bases, with 12 bases separating them. The CDR3 here is CASSLRTAEQETQYF. The CDR3 region has the DNA TGCGCCAGCAGCTTGCGGACTGCTGAACAAGAGACCCAGTACTTC.

The rearrangement uses TRBV7-8 and TRBJ1-5; 11 bases are shared with TRBD1. V shed 5 bases and J 0 bases; nucleotides not matched to a gene: 9. The CDR3 spans 18 residues. The germline CDR1 and CDR2 sequences are SGHVS and FQNEAQ. The CDR3 coding sequence is TGTGCCAGCAGCGCTGGGACAGGGGGATATTATAGCAATCAGCCCCAGCATTTT. As protein: CASSAGTGGYYSNQPQHF.

A word on this clone: A read error may produce the germline difference seen at one junction end. The chain joins TRBV9 to TRBJ2-2; TRBD1 matches at 8 bases. Germline-derived CDR1 and CDR2 are SGDLS and YYNGEE. CDR3 length: 15 residues. The CDR3 region is CASSVWTGNTRELFF. CDR3 bases: TGTGCCAGCAGCGTATGGACAGGGAACACCAGGGAGCTGTTTTTT.

The chain has TRBV15 and TRBJ2-3; possible D gene TRBD1, 5 bases. Trimming removed 0 bases from V and 0 bases from J, with 10 bases in between. CDR1 and CDR2 (germline): LNHNV, YYDKDF (reference sequence). The CDR3 is 16 amino acids. CDR3 region: CATSREPDISTDTQYF. For the CDR3, the DNA is TGTGCCACCAGCAGAGAGCCGGACATCAGCACAGATACGCAGTATTTT.

The CDR3 sequence: CASSVQGDQPQHF. CDR3 DNA sequence: TGTGCCAGCAGCGTACAGGGTGATCAGCCCCAGCATTTT. The chain links TRBV9 to TRBJ1-5; maybe TRBD1 (5 bases). Germline V lookup: CDR1 SGDLS, CDR2 YYNGEE. The CDR3 covers 13 residues. V lost 1 base, J lost 5 bases, and 7 bases lay in between.

The chain couples TRBV4-1 to TRBJ2-3; TRBD1 aligns across 7 bases. After removal of 4 bases from V and 3 bases from J, the junction contained 13 bases not matched to a gene. Germline-derived CDR1 and CDR2 are MGHRA and YSYEKL. The CDR3 runs to 17 residues. As DNA, the CDR3 is TGCGCCAGCAGCCGGGAGATACAGGGGAGAGGGACAGATACGCAGTATTTT. Its protein product is CASSREIQGRGTDTQYF.

The table lists this clone with a few counts. The chain employs TRBV6-5 and TRBJ2-1, with 7 bases identical to TRBD1. J lost 9 bases, V lost 4 bases, and 6 bases had no gene match. Germline CDR1 is MNHEY and CDR2 is SVGAGI. The CDR3 contains 13 residues. This chain's CDR3 is CASSLNRGTEQFF. Written as DNA, the CDR3 is TGTGCCAGCAGTTTAAACAGGGGTACTGAGCAGTTCTTC.

The rearrangement joins TRBV6-1 to TRBJ1-1; TRBD1 agrees at 8 bases. Trimming at V came to 8 bases and at J to 5 bases, leaving 10 bases not matched to a gene. Per the germline V gene, CDR1 is MNHNS and CDR2 is SASEGT. The CDR3 loop spans 14 amino acids. CDR3 sequence reads: CASDRGRIGTEAFF. The CDR3 nucleotides read TGTGCCAGCGACAGGGGTAGGATTGGGACTGAAGCTTTCTTT.

This clone appeared once. V usage is TRBV7-2 and J usage is TRBJ2-5; 7 bases are shared with TRBD1. CDR1 is SGHTA and CDR2 is FQGNSA in the germline V gene. V lost 1 base, J lost 2 bases, and 4 bases stayed unmatched. The CDR3 is made up of 15 amino acids. The CDR3 DNA is TGTGCCAGCAGCTTAGTTAGGGGGCCGCAAGAGACCCAGTACTTC. The encoded protein is CASSLVRGPQETQYF.

The chain uses TRBV2 and TRBJ2-7, with D possibly matching TRBD2 (6 bases). V was clipped by 7 bases and J by 7 bases, with 20 bases between them. CDR3 length equals 14 residues. Looked up from germline, CDR1 is SNHLY and CDR2 is FYNNEI. The CDR3 is CASTTSPPSGEQYF. As DNA, the CDR3 is TGTGCCAGCACGACTAGTCCCCCCTCGGGAGAGCAGTACTTC.

The genes are TRBV6-5 and TRBJ2-7; 7 bases agree with TRBD1. The CDR3 has 15 amino acids. Germline V CDR1 and CDR2: MNHEY, SVGAGI. J was trimmed by 2 bases and V by 2 bases; bases with no gene match: 6. For the CDR3, the DNA is TGTGCCAGCAGTTACCAATCGACAGGGCCCTACGAGCAGTACTTC. Translated, it gives CASSYQSTGPYEQYF.

This sequence joins TRBV7-8 and TRBJ2-3; D is uncertain. Germline V gives CDR1 SGHVS, CDR2 FQNEAQ. V shed 5 bases and J shed 1 base, with 13 bases lying between them. CDR3 length: 15 residues. CDR3 residues: CASSTQSRGTDTQYF. The CDR3 DNA follows: TGTGCCAGCAGCACCCAATCCCGGGGCACAGATACGCAGTATTTT.

The chain carries TRBV5-4 and TRBJ2-5, with unresolved D. CDR1 is SGHNT, CDR2 YYREEE, per germline (reference sequence). The CDR3 is made up of 13 amino acids. V gave up 1 base and J gave up 3 bases, with 7 bases separating them. The CDR3 region is CASSLIAEETQYF. CDR3 in DNA: TGTGCCAGCAGCTTGATTGCGGAAGAGACCCAGTACTTC. Using reference TRBV5-4 and TRBJ2-5 for the parts outside the CDR3, the full variable domain is ETGVTQSPTHLIKTRGQQVTLRCSSQSGHNTVSWYQQALGQGPQFIFQYYREEENGRGNFPPRFSGLQFPNYSSELNVNALELDDSALYLCASSLIAEETQYFGPGTRLLVL.

The chain has TRBV28 and TRBJ1-1, with TRBD1 as a possible D gene (6 bases). Germline-derived CDR1 and CDR2 are MDHEN and SYDVKM. CDR3 size: 14 residues. V lost 3 bases and J 3 bases, leaving 11 bases between the germline ends. The CDR3 is CASSLSTGYTEAFF. As DNA, the CDR3 is TGTGCCAGCAGTTTGTCCACAGGGTACACTGAAGCTTTCTTT.

The chain combines TRBV28 with TRBJ2-7; TRBD1 matches at 9 bases. CDR1 and CDR2 (germline): MDHEN, SYDVKM. J was trimmed by 6 bases and V by 6 bases; bases with no gene match: 9. This CDR3 comprises 14 residues. DNA for the CDR3: TGTGCCAGCAGCTCCCGGGACAGGGTTTTCGAGCAGTACTTC. This sequence encodes CASSSRDRVFEQYF.